The T cell receptor beta chain described here comes from a study of blood T cell repertoires in COVID-19. Study-level information: Whether acute or convalescent, the COVID-19 samples came from the United States, Italy and Spain. T cells, B-cell-depleted T cells, or PBMCs supplied cDNA or gDNA.

The CDR3 consists of 14 residues. V shed 8 bases and J shed 6 bases, with 14 bases lying between them. Germline-derived CDR1 and CDR2 are LNHDA and SQIVND (reference sequence). How the authors handled the data: Scientists estimated how many nucleated cells there were by amplifying reference gene primers. This table comes from immunoSEQ multiplex PCR, and its TCRdb copy is limited to in-frame clones, with some not included. That table supplies the V and J calls and clone size; D and trimming were determined from the DNA. The sample yields tens of thousands of clones, roughly 82% seen once. This TCR derives from a man aged 45-65 years with active or convalescent COVID-19. The V and J genes are TRBV19 and TRBJ1-6, with D tentatively TRBD1 (5 bases). Sequencing was carried out using peripheral blood. CDR3 nucleotides: TGTGCCAGTCCTCCATGGGGGGGTAATTCACCCCTCCACTTT. Its translation: CASPPWGGNSPLHF. Full variable domain (outside the CDR3, taken from reference TRBV19 and TRBJ1-6): DGGITQSPKYLFRKEGQNVTLSCEQNLNHDAMYWYRQDPGQGLRLIYYSQIVNDFQKGDIAEGYSVSREKKESFPLTVTSAQKNPTAFYLCASPPWGGNSPLHFGNGTRLTVT.